One sample yielded the 12 T cell receptor beta chains listed below, sequenced in a study of blood T cell repertoires in COVID-19 (TCRdb year 2020). Library creation used the immunoSEQ multiplex PCR assay. Sourced from immuneACCESS, this table was stored by TCRdb with only in-frame sequences that have V and J called. A share of the clones is absent; for the studies checked, an unresolved V gene accounts for under half, and the remainder has no known explanation. The sample includes about 140,000 clones, with almost 90% observed a single time. The ten top clones hold 1.5% to 1.7% of the sample. The sequencing input was peripheral blood. The receptors stem from a woman aged 60-70 years with acute or convalescent COVID-19.

V is TRBV9 and J is TRBJ2-2; D may be TRBD1 (5 bases). In germline, CDR1 is SGDLS, CDR2 YYNGEE. V gave up 3 bases and J gave up 8 bases, with 14 bases separating them. This CDR3 has 14 residues. Here the CDR3 reads CASSANPKGGELFF. The DNA for the CDR3 is TGTGCCAGCAGCGCCAATCCAAAGGGGGGGGAGCTGTTTTTT.

This rearrangement joins TRBV19 to TRBJ1-5; TRBD1 might be the D (5 bases). CDR1 and CDR2 (germline): LNHDA, SQIVND (reference sequence). The CDR3 is 15 amino acids. V gave up 7 bases and J gave up 3 bases, with 16 bases separating them. CDR3 region: CASTPNTQANQPQHF. In DNA form, the CDR3 reads TGTGCCAGTACCCCAAACACACAGGCCAATCAGCCCCAGCATTTT.

The chain is built from TRBV5-1 and TRBJ2-2, with TRBD1 matching over 8 bases. The V gene's germline CDR1 is SGHRS and CDR2 YFSETQ. After removal of 0 bases from V and 2 bases from J, the junction contained 3 bases not matched to a gene. This CDR3 comprises 16 residues. The CDR3: CASSLGQGTNTGELFF. In DNA form, the CDR3 reads TGCGCCAGCAGCTTGGGACAGGGGACAAACACCGGGGAGCTGTTTTTT. Complete variable domain (other parts from reference TRBV5-1 and TRBJ2-2): KAGVTQTPRYLIKTRGQQVTLSCSPISGHRSVSWYQQTPGQGLQFLFEYFSETQRNKGNFPGRFSGRQFSNSRSEMNVSTLELGDSALYLCASSLGQGTNTGELFFGEGSRLTVL.

This clone has only one observation. V gene TRBV28 combines with J gene TRBJ1-5, with a weak D call TRBD1 (5 bases). V gave up 5 bases and J gave up 7 bases, with 15 bases separating them. Germline V lookup: CDR1 MDHEN, CDR2 SYDVKM. The CDR3 extends over 14 amino acids. CDR3 protein: CASSPRVVDQPQHF. CDR3 nucleotide sequence: TGTGCCAGCAGTCCCAGGGTTGTCGACCAGCCCCAGCATTTT.

The rearrangement uses TRBV7-2 and TRBJ1-2, with TRBD1 identical over 7 bases. Germline V gives CDR1 SGHTA, CDR2 FQGNSA. The V gene end was trimmed by 1 base and the J gene end by 7 bases; junction bases not matched to a gene: 6. The CDR3 spans 14 residues. CDR3 sequence (DNA): TGTGCCAGCAGCTTAGTGAGGGGGCAGGGTGGCTACACCTTC. Translating it yields CASSLVRGQGGYTF.

The chain recombines TRBV15 with TRBJ2-5; D unclear. Trimming took off 5 bases at V and 5 bases at J, with 6 bases between the two ends. The length of the CDR3 is 11 residues. In germline, CDR1 is LNHNV, CDR2 YYDKDF (reference sequence). CDR3 region: CATSSRETQYF. In DNA, the CDR3 is TGTGCCACCAGCTCCCGGGAGACCCAGTACTTC.

The chain links TRBV20-1 to TRBJ1-2, with D possibly being TRBD1 (6 bases). Per germline, CDR1 DFQATT and CDR2 SNEGSKA (reference sequence). Trimming left V 4 bases short and J 5 bases short, with 8 bases between. The CDR3 is 11 amino acids. The CDR3 region is CSATGQYGYTF. The CDR3 coding sequence is TGCAGTGCTACCGGACAGTATGGCTACACCTTC.

This chain links TRBV4-1 with TRBJ1-3; the D is unclear. Trimming pared 0 bases from V and 3 bases from J, leaving 9 bases between. Germline V gives CDR1 MGHRA, CDR2 YSYEKL. CDR3 length equals 15 residues. CDR3 loop: CASSQDFHGGNTIYF. CDR3 DNA sequence: TGCGCCAGCAGCCAAGACTTCCACGGTGGAAACACCATATATTTT.

This clone has only a few counts. The chain has TRBV21-1 and TRBJ1-5. TRBV21-1 counts as a pseudogene. The CDR3 length is 13 residues. The CDR3, as DNA: TGTGCCAGCAGCTTAAACTTGAATCAGCCCCAGCATTTT. This translates into CASSLNLNQPQHF.

The chain employs TRBV7-8 and TRBJ1-2; 7 nucleotides match TRBD1. Germline V gives CDR1 SGHVS, CDR2 FQNEAQ. V shed 5 bases, J shed 4 bases, and the junction held 13 bases outside the gene matches. The CDR3 sequence is 16 residues long. CDR3 sequence (DNA): TGTGCCAGCAGCCCACAGGGGCGGGGAAGGGGCTATGGCTACACCTTC. It translates to CASSPQGRGRGYGYTF.

The chain uses TRBV28 and TRBJ1-2; TRBD1 is a possible D gene (5 bases). Germline V gene data show CDR1 as MDHEN and CDR2 as SYDVKM. The V end was cut by 6 bases, the J end by 8 bases, with 19 bases between. This CDR3 has 14 amino acids. In nucleotides, the CDR3 is TGTGCCAGCAGGGGCTCGGGGGGTTTGAAAGGCTACACCTTC. It encodes CASRGSGGLKGYTF.

The table lists this clone with a count of one. The CDR3 DNA sequence: TGCACCAGCCCACTAGCGGGGGGGCGGAACACCGGGGAGCTGTTTTTT. Its protein is CTSPLAGGRNTGELFF. V and J are TRBV1 and TRBJ2-2; the D call of TRBD2 is as the table states it, not checked on the DNA. TRBV1 is a documented pseudogene. The CDR3 runs to 16 residues.